Given below is one T cell receptor (beta chain) in context. Time point of the sample: newly diagnosed GD, antithyroid drugs for less than 3 months. Following extraction of RNA from PBMCs, that RNA was used to make the TCR library. Doctors identified Graves' disease using the American Thyroid Association guidelines. Into tubes containing EDTA, approximately 9 milliliters of peripheral blood were drawn. These data originate in a study of regulatory T cells in long-lasting Graves disease. V was cut by 0 bases and J by 6 bases, with 16 bases left in between. The CDR3 has 16 residues. CDR1 is SGHDT, CDR2 YYEEEE, per germline. CDR3-region Arm-PCR and iRepertoire HTBI primers produced the TCR beta libraries. TCRdb independently ran MiXCR on the multiplex PCR reads; one entry per CDR3 protein. This sample has around 240,000 distinct CDR3 sequences, with around 18% found just once. The same data also went into a second study, on T cells in Graves' hyperthyroidism and ophthalmopathy.

V and J are TRBV5-6 and TRBJ2-1; weak D call: TRBD1 (5 bases). The sample consisted of peripheral blood mononuclear cells (PBMCs), taken at new diagnosis, from a patient treated with antithyroid drugs. This TCR was recovered from a woman aged 25-40 years with Graves disease. CDR3 in amino acids: CASSLGRQGPRNEQFF. The CDR3 bases are TGTGCCAGCAGCTTGGGTAGGCAGGGCCCCCGCAATGAGCAGTTCTTC.